One and the same sample provided the 19 T cell receptor beta chains below, sequenced in a study of shared clonotypes between healthy human individuals. TCRdb's copy holds only in-frame clones and misses some; the assay was immunoSEQ multiplex PCR. The sample has approximately 2.3 million clones; over 90% are singletons. The specimen sequenced was naive CD4+ T cells from PBMCs. This sample's subset: CD45RA+ positively selected. The receptors were gathered from a man aged 18 to 35 in good health. Some clones in this sample may be carry-over from other donors' samples.

The rearrangement links TRBV4-2 to TRBJ2-7; 9 bases line up with TRBD1. The CDR3 is made up of 15 amino acids. Germline V gene sequence: CDR1 LGHNA, CDR2 YNFKEQ. With V trimmed by 4 bases and J by 4 bases, 8 bases remained unmatched. The CDR3 coding sequence is TGTGCCAGCAGCCGACCCGGGGACAGGGCATACGAGCAGTACTTC. Translation gives CASSRPGDRAYEQYF.

V is TRBV18 and J is TRBJ2-7, with 16 bases identical to TRBD2. With V trimmed by 4 bases and J by 2 bases, 11 bases remained unmatched. Germline values: CDR1 KGHSH, CDR2 LQKENI. The CDR3 contains 19 residues. The CDR3 coding sequence is TGTGCCAGCTCACGGTACGGGACTAGCGGGAGGGGGACTCCCTACGAGCAGTACTTC. Amino acids: CASSRYGTSGRGTPYEQYF.

This clone was counted once. J is TRBJ2-1 and V is TRBV7-9; D is tentatively TRBD1 or TRBD2 (5 bases each). CDR3 length: 15 amino acids. Germline V lookup: CDR1 SEHNR, CDR2 FQNEAQ (reference sequence). Trimming took off 5 bases at V and 6 bases at J, with 17 bases between the two ends. CDR3 sequence: CASSEGLVAVNEQFF. CDR3 bases: TGTGCCAGCAGCGAGGGGCTAGTTGCCGTCAATGAGCAGTTCTTC.

V gene TRBV9 combines with J gene TRBJ2-1; D perhaps matches TRBD1 (6 bases). CDR1 is SGDLS, CDR2 YYNGEE, per germline. V lost 6 bases and J lost 5, with 12 bases in between. The CDR3 extends over 13 amino acids. Here the CDR3 DNA reads TGTGCCAGCACCCCCGGACAGAACAATGAGCAGTTCTTC. Translating it yields CASTPGQNNEQFF.

This clone has just one count. The chain is built from TRBV5-1 and TRBJ2-1; no clear D. Looked up from germline, CDR1 is SGHRS and CDR2 is YFSETQ. CDR3 length equals 15 residues. The V and J ends lost 1 base and 7 bases respectively, with 15 bases between them. Written as DNA, the CDR3 is TGCGCCAGCAGCTTGACAATAGTACAAGGGAATGAGCAGTTCTTC. Protein sequence: CASSLTIVQGNEQFF.

J is TRBJ1-2 and V is TRBV30; tentatively, D is TRBD1 (6 bases). This CDR3 has 16 amino acids. With 4 bases removed from V and 1 base from J, the gap between germline ends came to 19 bases. Germline V gene lookup returns CDR1 GTSNPN and CDR2 SVGIG (reference sequence). As DNA, the CDR3 is TGTGCCTGGACCCGAGTTGGGGGCTCTTTTAACTATGGCTACACCTTC. Its protein is CAWTRVGGSFNYGYTF. Full variable domain (rest looked up from reference TRBV30 and TRBJ1-2): SQTIHQWPATLVQPVGSPLSLECTVEGTSNPNLYWYRQAAGRGLQLLFYSVGIGQISSEVPQNLSASRPQDRQFILSSKKLLLSDSGFYLCAWTRVGGSFNYGYTFGSGTRLTVV.

The chain uses TRBV28 and TRBJ2-3; a possible D gene is TRBD1 (6 bases). The CDR3 consists of 14 residues. The germline V gene has CDR1 MDHEN and CDR2 SYDVKM. V lost 1 base to trimming and J lost 5 bases, with 10 bases between them. The CDR3 loop reads CASSLSYRVDTQYF. Written as DNA, the CDR3 is TGTGCCAGCAGTTTATCCTACAGGGTAGATACGCAGTATTTT.

The chain recombines TRBV2 with TRBJ1-3, with TRBD1 as a possible D gene (5 bases). Trimming left V 4 bases short and J 0 bases short, with 13 bases between. Germline CDR1 reads SNHLY; CDR2 reads FYNNEI. This CDR3 is 16 amino acids long. CDR3 DNA sequence: TGTGCCAGCAGTGTTGTCGGCAGGGCCTCTGGAAACACCATATATTTT. Protein product: CASSVVGRASGNTIYF.

The chain carries TRBV28 and TRBJ1-2, with D possibly TRBD1 on 5 matching bases. This CDR3 comprises 15 residues. Germline V gene lookup returns CDR1 MDHEN and CDR2 SYDVKM. V dropped 5 bases and J dropped 7 bases, with 20 bases sitting between them. The CDR3, as DNA: TGTGCCAGCAGTCCCCACCTGGGGCCGTTAGCTGGCTACACCTTC. Translation: CASSPHLGPLAGYTF.

CDR3 nucleotide sequence: TGCGCCAGCAGCTTCTGGGGTGGGGGAGTTGAAGCTTTCTTT. It specifies CASSFWGGGVEAFF. The V gene is TRBV5-1, the J gene TRBJ1-1; the D gene is possibly TRBD1 (5 bases). V was clipped by 2 bases and J by 7 bases, with 15 bases between them. The CDR3 extends over 14 amino acids. From germline, CDR1 is SGHRS and CDR2 YFSETQ.

This clone was found once. This chain joins TRBV19 and TRBJ1-1; D not resolved. The CDR3 is 13 residues long. Deletions cut 3 bases from V and 4 bases from J, with 9 bases between. Per the germline V gene, CDR1 is LNHDA and CDR2 is SQIVND (reference sequence). The CDR3 is CASSIGRSTEAFF. CDR3 coding DNA: TGTGCCAGTAGTATCGGACGGTCCACTGAAGCTTTCTTT.

V and J are TRBV4-1 and TRBJ2-3; TRBD2 agrees at 9 bases. Germline loops: CDR1 MGHRA, CDR2 YSYEKL. The CDR3 runs 16 residues. V was pared by 3 bases and J by 3 bases, with 7 bases of the junction left unmatched. The CDR3 nucleotides read TGCGCCAGCAGCCAGGAAAGCGGGAGGAATACAGATACGCAGTATTTT. Translation: CASSQESGRNTDTQYF.

This sequence joins TRBV28 and TRBJ1-1; 9 bases fit TRBD1. V dropped 7 bases and J dropped 9; count of bases not matched to a gene: 12. Germline V gives CDR1 MDHEN, CDR2 SYDVKM. The CDR3 covers 14 residues. CDR3 region: CASIEDRGDPKAFF. The CDR3 nucleotides are TGTGCCAGCATCGAGGACAGGGGAGACCCAAAAGCTTTCTTT.

This clone was picked up one time. The chain combines TRBV6-1 with TRBJ2-7; 9 bases fit TRBD2. The CDR3 length is 14 residues. Germline-derived CDR1 and CDR2 are MNHNS and SASEGT. After removal of 4 bases from V and 4 bases from J, the junction contained 5 bases not matched to a gene. The CDR3 reads CASSATSGGYEQYF. CDR3 bases: TGTGCCAGCAGTGCGACTAGCGGAGGATACGAGCAGTACTTC.

V usage is TRBV4-3 and J usage is TRBJ1-4; 11 positions agree with TRBD1. This CDR3 spans 14 amino acids. Germline values: CDR1 LGHNA, CDR2 YSLEER. V lost 2 bases and J lost 10; bases outside the gene matches: 3. The CDR3 reads CASSQRTGGTKLFF. In nucleotides, the CDR3 is TGCGCCAGCAGCCAAAGGACAGGGGGCACAAAACTGTTTTTT.

With regard to this clone: Other DNA sequences in the sample encode the same CDR3. The chain joins TRBV30 to TRBJ2-7; D may be TRBD1 (5 bases). The V end was cut by 0 bases, the J end by 3 bases, with 12 bases between. The CDR3 covers 14 residues. Germline CDR1 and CDR2: GTSNPN and SVGIG (reference sequence). CDR3 bases: TGTGCCTGGAGTGTAGGTGGGGCCCTCTACGAGCAGTACTTC. Amino acids: CAWSVGGALYEQYF.

The V gene is TRBV27, the J gene TRBJ2-5; D gene ambiguous. CDR1 is MNHEY and CDR2 is SMNVEV in the germline V gene (reference sequence). Trimming removed 4 bases from V and 5 bases from J, with 8 bases in between. The CDR3 is 12 amino acids. CDR3 protein: CASSSTGETQYF. DNA of the CDR3: TGTGCCAGCAGTTCCACCGGGGAGACCCAGTACTTC.

This clone was observed a single time. The chain joins TRBV9 to TRBJ1-1; D gene unclear. Deletions cut 0 bases from V and 3 bases from J, with 9 bases between. Germline V gene lookup returns CDR1 SGDLS and CDR2 YYNGEE. CDR3 length equals 14 residues. CDR3 nucleotides: TGTGCCAGCAGCGTAGCTAAAGCCTACACTGAAGCTTTCTTT. It yields the protein CASSVAKAYTEAFF.

The rearrangement links TRBV21-1 to TRBJ2-3; the D call TRBD1 from the table was never checked on the DNA. TRBV21-1 is a known pseudogene. The CDR3 length is 14 residues. The CDR3 is CASSKGFGPDTQYF. CDR3 nucleotides: TGTGCCAGCAGCAAAGGGTTTGGCCCAGATACGCAGTATTTT.